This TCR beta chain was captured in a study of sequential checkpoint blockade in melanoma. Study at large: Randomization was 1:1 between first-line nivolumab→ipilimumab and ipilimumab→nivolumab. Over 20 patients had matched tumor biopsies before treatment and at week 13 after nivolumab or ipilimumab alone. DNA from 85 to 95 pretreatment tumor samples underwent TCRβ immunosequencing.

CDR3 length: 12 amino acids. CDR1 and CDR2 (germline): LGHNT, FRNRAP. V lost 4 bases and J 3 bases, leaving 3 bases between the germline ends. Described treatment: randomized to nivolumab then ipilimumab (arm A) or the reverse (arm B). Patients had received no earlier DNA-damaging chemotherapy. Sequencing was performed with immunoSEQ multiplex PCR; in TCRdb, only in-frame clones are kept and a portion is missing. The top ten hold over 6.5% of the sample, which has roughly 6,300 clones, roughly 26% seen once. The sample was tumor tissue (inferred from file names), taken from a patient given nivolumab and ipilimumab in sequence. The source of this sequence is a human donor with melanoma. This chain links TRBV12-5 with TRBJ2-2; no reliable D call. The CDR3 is CASGYHTGELFF. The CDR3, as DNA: TGTGCTAGTGGTTATCACACCGGGGAGCTGTTTTTT. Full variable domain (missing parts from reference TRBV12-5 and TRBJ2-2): DARVTQTPRHKVTEMGQEVTMRCQPILGHNTVFWYRQTMMQGLELLAYFRNRAPLDDSGMPKDRFSAEMPDATLATLKIQPSEPRDSAVYFCASGYHTGELFFGEGSRLTVL.